This T cell receptor (beta chain) was documented in a study of radiation and T cells in renal cell carcinoma. Whole-study results and caveats: Without pretreatment biopsies, baseline tumor clonotype presence was undetermined.

The CDR3 has 17 residues. Trimming at V came to 0 bases and at J to 3 bases, leaving 8 bases not matched to a gene. Germline lookup yields CDR1 KGHSH and CDR2 LQKENI. For this clone: Antigen unknown.

Specified time point: blood 2 weeks post-SBRT. As to treatment: 15 Gy SBRT to primary tumor, nephrectomy 4 weeks later. Radiation-treated patients gave blood at baseline, week 2 and week 4. This renal cell carcinoma was of the clear cell type. Profiling relied on immunoSEQ multiplex PCR, and the TCRdb table lists in-frame clones only, not all of them. The table includes some 120,000 clones, 81% detected once. The sequences come from blood, collected from a patient whose treatment included radiotherapy and nephrectomy. The clonotype originates from a man over 45 with renal cell carcinoma. The rearrangement joins TRBV18 to TRBJ2-3; 8 nucleotides align to TRBD2. The DNA of the CDR3 is TGTGCCAGCTCACCACCGGAGCGGGGGACCCTAACAGATACGCAGTATTTT. Amino acid sequence: CASSPPERGTLTDTQYF. The full variable domain, in which reference TRBV18 and TRBJ2-3 provide the parts outside the CDR3, is NAGVMQNPRHLVRRRGQEARLRCSPMKGHSHVYWYRQLPEEGLKFMVYLQKENIIDESGMPKERFSAEFPKEGPSILRIQQVVRGDSAAYFCASSPPERGTLTDTQYFGPGTRLTVL.